Detailed here is one TCR beta chain. The germline V and J ends were trimmed by 10 bases and 1 base, with 13 bases remaining between them. Germline V CDR1 and CDR2: MNHNY, SVGAGI (reference sequence). The CDR3 is 13 residues long. The data were obtained in a study of cytomegalovirus exposure and HLA in healthy donors. 13 Jbeta primers and 60 Vbeta primers were used for the PCR. Some clones are missing from TCRdb's copy, which holds only in-frame ones; the method was immunoSEQ multiplex PCR. The data contain hundreds of thousands of clones, approximately 90% of them singletons. The sample taken for sequencing was PBMCs. This rearrangement joins TRBV6-6 to TRBJ1-1; D may be TRBD1 (6 bases). The receptor comes from a woman aged 18-29 years in good health and CMV-seronegative. The CDR3 here is CATVGGANTEAFF. CDR3 in DNA: TGTGCCACCGTTGGGGGGGCGAACACTGAAGCTTTCTTT.